This T cell receptor (beta chain) was captured in a study of blood T cell repertoires in COVID-19. For the study at large: The United States, Italy and Spain supplied acute and convalescent COVID-19 samples. PBMCs, B-cell-depleted T cells, or T cells provided the cDNA or gDNA that made up the material.

V lost 2 bases, J lost 9 bases, and 8 bases lay in between. The CDR3 runs 13 residues. The germline gives CDR1 LNHDA, CDR2 SQIVND (reference sequence). In the study's own analysis: Researchers report that nucleated cell counts were estimated from reference gene primer amplification. Clones were sequenced by immunoSEQ multiplex PCR, and TCRdb holds only the in-frame ones, with some missing. V, J and clone size are those of that table, while D and trimming were read from the DNA. The sample carries under 200,000 clones, around 83% recorded once. The chain recombines TRBV19 with TRBJ1-6, with D possibly matching TRBD1 (5 bases). The sequencing sample was made of peripheral blood. The origin of this receptor is a man over 45 with active or convalescent COVID-19. For the CDR3, the DNA is TGTGCCAGTAGTATAAAGGGGCCTTCACCCCTCCACTTT. It codes for CASSIKGPSPLHF.